The rows below give T cell receptor beta chains drawn from one sample of a study of blood T cell repertoires in COVID-19. Generated by immunoSEQ multiplex PCR, the TCRdb table keeps only in-frame clones and is missing some. The sample carries more than 250,000 clones, more than 85% recorded once. Source material: PBMCs or T cells enriched from blood (not recorded which). The receptor set was obtained from a woman in her thirties who had recovered from COVID-19. Each CDR3 is given with its conserved first and last residue. A D gene is named only where the DNA matches it firmly. Part of the rows lack a size; the others show once, few, many or a class for expanded clones.

v_gene: TRBV19
j_gene: TRBJ2-1
d_gene: NA
abundance: NA
CDR3nt: TGTGCCAGTAGTAAGGAGAAAAATATCAATGAGCAGTTCTTC
CDR3aa: CASSKEKNINEQFF

v_gene: TRBV18
j_gene: TRBJ2-7
d_gene: NA
abundance: NA
CDR3nt: TGTGCCAGCTCACCCTACGCAGGGGCCTACGAGCAGTACTTC
CDR3aa: CASSPYAGAYEQYF

v_gene: TRBV11-3
j_gene: TRBJ2-3
d_gene: NA
abundance: NA
CDR3nt: TGTGCCAGCAGCTTTGGCCTAGGGGGAGGGACAGATACGCAGTATTTT
CDR3aa: CASSFGLGGGTDTQYF

v_gene: TRBV15
j_gene: TRBJ2-6
d_gene: NA
abundance: NA
CDR3nt: TGTGCCACCAGCAGAGATGTGGGGCCTGGGGCCAACGTCCTGACTTTC
CDR3aa: CATSRDVGPGANVLTF

v_gene: TRBV28
j_gene: TRBJ2-3
d_gene: TRBD2
abundance: NA
CDR3nt: TGTGCCAGCAGTTTGACCACTAGCGGCACAGATACGCAGTATTTT
CDR3aa: CASSLTTSGTDTQYF

v_gene: TRBV9
j_gene: TRBJ2-7
d_gene: NA
abundance: once
CDR3nt: TGTGCCAGCAGCGTAGGGGGACTGCAATCCTACGAGCAGTACTTC
CDR3aa: CASSVGGLQSYEQYF

v_gene: TRBV4-2
j_gene: TRBJ1-1
d_gene: NA
abundance: NA
CDR3nt: TGTGCCAGCAGCCGATGGGGGGTGGACCGGAGAGGCGATAGGACTGAAGCTTTCTTT
CDR3aa: CASSRWGVDRRGDRTEAFF

v_gene: TRBV27
j_gene: TRBJ2-7
d_gene: TRBD2
abundance: NA
CDR3nt: TGTGCCAGCAGTTTAAATAGCGGGAGTATCTACGAGCAGTACTTC
CDR3aa: CASSLNSGSIYEQYF

v_gene: TRBV5-5
j_gene: TRBJ2-7
d_gene: NA
abundance: NA
CDR3nt: TGTGCCAGCAGCTTACTAGATTTAGGCGAGCAGTACTTC
CDR3aa: CASSLLDLGEQYF

v_gene: TRBV12-2
j_gene: TRBJ2-3
d_gene: NA
abundance: NA
CDR3nt: TGTGCAAGTCGCTTAGCGCGGGCCCGACTAGCGGGAGAGGGGAGCACAGATACGCAGTATTTT
CDR3aa: CASRLARARLAGEGSTDTQYF

v_gene: TRBV19
j_gene: TRBJ2-7
d_gene: NA
abundance: NA
CDR3nt: TGTGCCAGTAGTAGAGGGGGTGCAGGCTACGAGCAGTACTTC
CDR3aa: CASSRGGAGYEQYF

v_gene: TRBV4-1
j_gene: TRBJ2-1
d_gene: TRBD2
abundance: NA
CDR3nt: TGCGCCAGCAGCCAAGTAGCGGGAGGGATGAATGAGCAGTTCTTC
CDR3aa: CASSQVAGGMNEQFF

v_gene: TRBV7-9
j_gene: TRBJ2-1
d_gene: TRBD2
abundance: NA
CDR3nt: TGTGCCAGCAGCTTAGTGGGGACTAGTGTTCGGTATGAGCAGTTCTTC
CDR3aa: CASSLVGTSVRYEQFF

v_gene: TRBV9
j_gene: TRBJ2-3
d_gene: TRBD2
abundance: NA
CDR3nt: TGTGCCAGCAGCCCCCTCGGACTAGCGGGAGGATTGAGCACAGATACGCAGTATTTT
CDR3aa: CASSPLGLAGGLSTDTQYF

v_gene: TRBV28
j_gene: TRBJ2-5
d_gene: TRBD2
abundance: NA
CDR3nt: TGTGCCAGCAGTTACCTCGCGGGGGGCGGAGAGACCCAGTACTTC
CDR3aa: CASSYLAGGGETQYF

v_gene: TRBV6-5
j_gene: TRBJ1-2
d_gene: TRBD1
abundance: NA
CDR3nt: TGTGCCAGCAGTCCCGGGGACAGATTTTATGGCTACACCTTC
CDR3aa: CASSPGDRFYGYTF

v_gene: TRBV5-4
j_gene: TRBJ2-3
d_gene: NA
abundance: NA
CDR3nt: TGTGCCACCCAGGGCCCTAGGACGACGTTAGGGACAGATACGCAGTATTTT
CDR3aa: CATQGPRTTLGTDTQYF

v_gene: TRBV28
j_gene: TRBJ1-1
d_gene: NA
abundance: once
CDR3nt: TGTGCCAGCGGTTTAAACGGACAGATGAACACTGAAGCTTTCTTT
CDR3aa: CASGLNGQMNTEAFF

v_gene: TRBV28
j_gene: TRBJ1-5
d_gene: NA
abundance: NA
CDR3nt: TGTGCCAGCACTTTCGGGGGGGGACAGCCCCAGCATTTT
CDR3aa: CASTFGGGQPQHF

v_gene: TRBV13
j_gene: TRBJ1-6
d_gene: NA
abundance: NA
CDR3nt: TGTGCCAGCAGCCCACGGGACGGAGGGAGAGAACTGTCGAATTCACCCCTCCACTTT
CDR3aa: CASSPRDGGRELSNSPLHF

v_gene: TRBV12-3/TRBV12-4
j_gene: TRBJ2-1
d_gene: NA
abundance: NA
CDR3nt: TGTGCCAGCAGTTTGGGGCTTAACAATGAGCAGTTCTTC
CDR3aa: CASSLGLNNEQFF

v_gene: TRBV5-5
j_gene: TRBJ2-5
d_gene: NA
abundance: NA
CDR3nt: TGTGCCAGCGGACTTCTGGCGGGGGAGACCCAGTACTTC
CDR3aa: CASGLLAGETQYF

v_gene: TRBV28
j_gene: TRBJ1-3
d_gene: NA
abundance: once
CDR3nt: TGTGCCAGCAGGAACCCAACCGCACTACGCCTGGGAAACACCATATATTTT
CDR3aa: CASRNPTALRLGNTIYF

v_gene: TRBV4-3
j_gene: TRBJ1-3
d_gene: NA
abundance: NA
CDR3nt: TGCGCCAGCAGCCAAGAAGTAGGCCGGAGCTCTGGAAACACCATATATTTT
CDR3aa: CASSQEVGRSSGNTIYF

v_gene: TRBV6-2/TRBV6-3
j_gene: TRBJ1-5
d_gene: NA
abundance: NA
CDR3nt: TGTGCCAGCAGTTACGCGACAGGCAATCAGCCCCAGCATTTT
CDR3aa: CASSYATGNQPQHF

v_gene: TRBV28
j_gene: TRBJ1-6
d_gene: NA
abundance: NA
CDR3nt: TGTGCCAGCAGTTTTCCAAGGGGAACTAATAATTCACCCCTCCACTTT
CDR3aa: CASSFPRGTNNSPLHF

v_gene: TRBV5-1
j_gene: TRBJ1-5
d_gene: NA
abundance: NA
CDR3nt: TGCGCCAGCAGCTTGGGGGGAGTAAGTCAGCCCCAGCATTTT
CDR3aa: CASSLGGVSQPQHF

v_gene: TRBV12-3/TRBV12-4
j_gene: TRBJ2-2
d_gene: TRBD2
abundance: NA
CDR3nt: TGTGCCAGCAGGGGACTACACACCGGGGAGCTGTTTTTT
CDR3aa: CASRGLHTGELFF

v_gene: TRBV10-1
j_gene: TRBJ2-1
d_gene: TRBD2
abundance: NA
CDR3nt: TGCGCCAGCCCCCGGGAGGGCTCCCCTCACAATGAGCAGTTCTTC
CDR3aa: CASPREGSPHNEQFF

v_gene: TRBV28
j_gene: TRBJ1-2
d_gene: TRBD1
abundance: NA
CDR3nt: TGTGCCAGCAGCCGGGGACAGGGGGGTGGCTACACCTTC
CDR3aa: CASSRGQGGGYTF

v_gene: TRBV11-3
j_gene: TRBJ2-1
d_gene: TRBD1
abundance: NA
CDR3nt: TGTGCCAGCAGTGGACAGGGGGGATCCTACAATGAGCAGTTCTTC
CDR3aa: CASSGQGGSYNEQFF

v_gene: TRBV29-1
j_gene: TRBJ2-3
d_gene: NA
abundance: NA
CDR3nt: TGCAGCGTTGAATCCAGTTACCACCCAGATACGCAGTATTTT
CDR3aa: CSVESSYHPDTQYF

v_gene: TRBV3-1/TRBV3-2
j_gene: TRBJ2-4
d_gene: NA
abundance: NA
CDR3nt: TGTGCCAGCAGCCTCGGGGGAATGGCCAAAAACATTCAGTACTTC
CDR3aa: CASSLGGMAKNIQYF

v_gene: TRBV7-2
j_gene: TRBJ2-1
d_gene: TRBD2
abundance: NA
CDR3nt: TGTGCCAGCAGCTTACGGACTAGCGGCAATGAGCAGTTCTTC
CDR3aa: CASSLRTSGNEQFF

v_gene: TRBV7-3
j_gene: TRBJ2-3
d_gene: NA
abundance: NA
CDR3nt: TGTGCCAGCAGCTTAATGGGACTCGCAAACACAGATACGCAGTATTTT
CDR3aa: CASSLMGLANTDTQYF

v_gene: TRBV19
j_gene: TRBJ1-2
d_gene: TRBD1
abundance: NA
CDR3nt: TGTGCCAGTTCTGACAGGGCGAAGCCGTCAGCTAACTATGGCTACACCTTC
CDR3aa: CASSDRAKPSANYGYTF

v_gene: TRBV5-5
j_gene: TRBJ2-3
d_gene: NA
abundance: NA
CDR3nt: TGTGCCAGCAGCCATAAAAGGGAGGTTAGCACAGATACGCAGTATTTT
CDR3aa: CASSHKREVSTDTQYF

v_gene: TRBV6-1
j_gene: TRBJ2-2
d_gene: TRBD1
abundance: NA
CDR3nt: TGTGCCAGCCGCACAGGGGGCAACGGGGAGCTGTTTTTT
CDR3aa: CASRTGGNGELFF

v_gene: TRBV19
j_gene: TRBJ2-7
d_gene: NA
abundance: few
CDR3nt: TGTGCCAGTAGTTTGGACAGCCCCTACGAGCAGTACTTC
CDR3aa: CASSLDSPYEQYF

v_gene: TRBV15
j_gene: TRBJ2-2
d_gene: TRBD2
abundance: NA
CDR3nt: TGTGCCACCAGCAGAGATATGCGGGGGGCGAACACCGGGGAGCTGTTTTTT
CDR3aa: CATSRDMRGANTGELFF

v_gene: TRBV5-1
j_gene: TRBJ2-4
d_gene: TRBD1
abundance: NA
CDR3nt: TGCGCCAGCAGCTGGGGACAGCTACTAGCCAAAAACATTCAGTACTTC
CDR3aa: CASSWGQLLAKNIQYF

v_gene: TRBV13
j_gene: TRBJ2-7
d_gene: TRBD2
abundance: NA
CDR3nt: TGTGCCAGCAGCCCGATAGGGACTAGAATCCACGAGCAGTACTTC
CDR3aa: CASSPIGTRIHEQYF

v_gene: TRBV24-1
j_gene: TRBJ1-5
d_gene: NA
abundance: NA
CDR3nt: TGTGCCACCAGTGATTCAGGGTTCAATCAGCCCCAGCATTTT
CDR3aa: CATSDSGFNQPQHF

v_gene: TRBV28
j_gene: TRBJ2-6
d_gene: NA
abundance: NA
CDR3nt: TGTGCCAGCTCCAAGTCGGGGTCTGGGGCCAACGTCCTGACTTTC
CDR3aa: CASSKSGSGANVLTF

v_gene: TRBV5-1
j_gene: TRBJ2-5
d_gene: TRBD2
abundance: once
CDR3nt: TGCGCCAGCAGCTTGGTTAGCGGGGGAAAAGAGACCCAGTACTTC
CDR3aa: CASSLVSGGKETQYF

v_gene: TRBV7-9
j_gene: TRBJ2-1
d_gene: TRBD2
abundance: NA
CDR3nt: TGTGCCAGCAGCTTACGGAGCGGGGGGGCCTCGCGGTTCTTC
CDR3aa: CASSLRSGGASRFF

v_gene: TRBV4-1
j_gene: TRBJ2-3
d_gene: TRBD2
abundance: NA
CDR3nt: TGCGCCAGCAGCCCCCTAGCGGGACTGCCTTTTAGCACAGATACGCAGTATTTT
CDR3aa: CASSPLAGLPFSTDTQYF

v_gene: TRBV11-1
j_gene: TRBJ2-3
d_gene: TRBD2
abundance: NA
CDR3nt: TGTGCCAGCAGCCCTACAGCGGGGGGGCTTGGAGATACGCAGTATTTT
CDR3aa: CASSPTAGGLGDTQYF

v_gene: TRBV12-3/TRBV12-4
j_gene: TRBJ1-1
d_gene: NA
abundance: NA
CDR3nt: TGTGCCAGCAGCCCTGGCCGGGGAGCTGAAGCTTTCTTT
CDR3aa: CASSPGRGAEAFF

v_gene: TRBV19
j_gene: TRBJ1-2
d_gene: TRBD1
abundance: NA
CDR3nt: TGTGCCAGTAGTATAGGGGACAGGGGACCTATGGGCTACACCTTC
CDR3aa: CASSIGDRGPMGYTF

v_gene: TRBV19
j_gene: TRBJ2-3
d_gene: TRBD2
abundance: NA
CDR3nt: TGTGCCAGTAGTTCGACGGGACTAGTCACAGATACGCAGTATTTT
CDR3aa: CASSSTGLVTDTQYF

v_gene: TRBV9
j_gene: TRBJ1-3
d_gene: NA
abundance: NA
CDR3nt: TGTGCCAGCAGCGCGGCTCCTCTAGGAGACACCATATATTTT
CDR3aa: CASSAAPLGDTIYF

v_gene: TRBV27
j_gene: TRBJ2-7
d_gene: NA
abundance: NA
CDR3nt: TGTGCCAGCAGAGCGACAGTTAGCTCCTACGAGCAGTACTTC
CDR3aa: CASRATVSSYEQYF

v_gene: TRBV2
j_gene: TRBJ2-2
d_gene: NA
abundance: once
CDR3nt: TGTGCCAGCAGTGACCAGATCGGGGAGCTGTTTTTT
CDR3aa: CASSDQIGELFF

v_gene: TRBV30
j_gene: TRBJ2-7
d_gene: NA
abundance: few
CDR3nt: TGTGCCTGGAGTTCCCTTTACAGGGTCTACGAGCAGTACTTC
CDR3aa: CAWSSLYRVYEQYF

v_gene: TRBV7-3
j_gene: TRBJ2-3
d_gene: NA
abundance: NA
CDR3nt: TGTGCCAGCAGCTCTGGTGGTAGCGGAAACACAGATACGCAGTATTTT
CDR3aa: CASSSGGSGNTDTQYF

v_gene: TRBV7-2
j_gene: TRBJ1-6
d_gene: NA
abundance: many
CDR3nt: TGTGCCAGCAGCGGAAGACAACGGACACACTCACCCCTCCACTTT
CDR3aa: CASSGRQRTHSPLHF

v_gene: TRBV30
j_gene: TRBJ2-7
d_gene: NA
abundance: NA
CDR3nt: TGTGCCTGGCGGGACTGGGCCCACGAGCAGTACTTC
CDR3aa: CAWRDWAHEQYF